The 26 T cell receptor beta chains given below trace back to one sample, sequenced in a study of T cells in Graves' hyperthyroidism and ophthalmopathy. TCR beta CDR3 regions were amplified from RNA transcripts. The primer set for the first-round RT-PCR of the TCR CDR3 was HTBI. TCRdb reprocessed the multiplex PCR reads with MiXCR, giving one entry per CDR3 protein. The data contain around 580,000 distinct CDR3 sequences, over 15% of them singletons. The material sequenced was blood. The receptors originated from a woman aged 18-29 years with Graves' hyperthyroidism.

In its sample, this clonotype was seen many times. The chain links TRBV7-2 to TRBJ2-3, with 8 bases fitting TRBD2. V was clipped by 5 bases and J by 4 bases; unmatched bases: 11. The V gene's germline CDR1 is SGHTA and CDR2 FQGNSA. CDR3 size: 16 residues. The CDR3 nucleotides are TGTGCCAGCAGCCTACCGAAGGGAGCGGGGGCAGATACGCAGTATTTT. Translating it yields CASSLPKGAGADTQYF.

This clonotype was seen at least ten times. The gene calls are TRBV27 and TRBJ2-1, with 10 bases identical to TRBD2. Per germline, CDR1 MNHEY and CDR2 SMNVEV (reference sequence). This CDR3 is 15 amino acids long. The J segment lost 7 bases and the V segment lost 6 bases, leaving 9 bases of the junction unmatched. The CDR3 DNA reads as TGTGCCAGCAGCCCGCCTAGCGGGAGAGGTAATGAGCAGTTCTTC. Protein sequence: CASSPPSGRGNEQFF.

This chain links TRBV27 with TRBJ2-3; D uncertain. Germline values: CDR1 MNHEY, CDR2 SMNVEV (reference sequence). Trimming removed 6 bases from V and 2 bases from J, with 9 bases in between. There are 13 residues in the CDR3. DNA of the CDR3: TGTGCCAGCAGCCCGTATCCCACAGATACGCAGTATTTT. Protein: CASSPYPTDTQYF.

This clonotype was seen a handful of times. The chain is built from TRBV29-1 and TRBJ2-1, with D perhaps matching TRBD2 (5 bases). This CDR3 is 14 amino acids long. V was clipped by 6 bases and J by 1 base, with 13 bases between them. Germline V gene lookup returns CDR1 SQVTM and CDR2 ANQGSEA. In DNA, the CDR3 is TGCAGCGTCGATCTAGCTGGGTCCTACAATGAGCAGTTCTTC. This sequence encodes CSVDLAGSYNEQFF.

V gene TRBV19 combines with J gene TRBJ2-3; 8 nucleotides line up with TRBD2. This CDR3 comprises 16 residues. Germline V gene lookup returns CDR1 LNHDA and CDR2 SQIVND (reference sequence). The V and J ends lost 4 bases and 2 bases, in that order; junction bases with no gene match: 8. This chain's CDR3 is CASSKGVAGITDTQYF. The CDR3 coding sequence is TGTGCCAGTAGTAAAGGGGTAGCGGGAATCACAGATACGCAGTATTTT.

This clonotype was counted between two and nine times. V is TRBV18 and J is TRBJ2-1, with 9 positions matching TRBD1. The germline V gene encodes CDR1 KGHSH and CDR2 LQKENI. This CDR3 is 15 amino acids long. Trimming cost V 4 bases and J 8 bases; bases outside gene matches: 9. The DNA of the CDR3 is TGTGCCAGCTCACACCAACGGGACAGGGTAGATGAGCAGTTCTTC. This encodes CASSHQRDRVDEQFF.

A few counts support this clonotype. V usage is TRBV5-6 and J usage is TRBJ2-1, with D hard to call. CDR1 is SGHDT and CDR2 is YYEEEE in the germline V gene. V lost 0 bases to trimming and J lost 3 bases, with 13 bases between them. The CDR3 runs to 16 residues. CDR3 bases: TGTGCCAGCAGCTTGGGTCCTAACTCAAACTACAATGAGCAGTTCTTC. It is translated as CASSLGPNSNYNEQFF.

CDR3 in amino acids: CSARGPPGWSTDTQYF. The CDR3 DNA reads TGCAGTGCTAGAGGACCCCCAGGGTGGAGCACAGATACGCAGTATTTT. The gene calls are TRBV20-1 and TRBJ2-3; TRBD1 might be the D (5 bases). From germline, CDR1 is DFQATT and CDR2 SNEGSKA (reference sequence). CDR3 length equals 16 residues. V lost 1 base, J lost 0 bases, and 14 bases lay in between.

The sample holds many counts of this clonotype. This chain connects TRBV3-1 to TRBJ2-1, with 11 bases aligning to TRBD2. Per the germline V gene, CDR1 is LGHDT and CDR2 is YNNKEL (reference sequence). CDR3 length: 15 amino acids. J gave up 5 bases and V 6 bases, and 6 bases lay outside the gene matches. CDR3 region: CASSRLAGTDNEQFF. CDR3 bases: TGTGCCAGCAGTCGACTAGCGGGGACGGACAATGAGCAGTTCTTC.

This chain joins TRBV6-4 and TRBJ2-5; tentative D call: TRBD2 (6 bases). CDR1 and CDR2 (germline): MRHNA, SNTAGT. The V end was cut by 6 bases, the J end by 2 bases, with 13 bases between. CDR3 length: 14 residues. CDR3 sequence: CASSRGAGQETQYF. The CDR3, as DNA: TGTGCCAGCAGCCGCGGGGCGGGGCAAGAGACCCAGTACTTC.

This clonotype occurred many times. The chain employs TRBV7-2 and TRBJ1-1; TRBD1 might be the D (5 bases). This CDR3 has 15 residues. Germline V gene data show CDR1 as SGHTA and CDR2 as FQGNSA. Trimming left V 4 bases short and J 1 base short, with 13 bases between. CDR3 sequence reads: CASSSRRQQNTEAFF. CDR3 nucleotides: TGTGCCAGCAGCTCGAGGAGACAGCAGAACACTGAAGCTTTCTTT.

The genes are TRBV27 and TRBJ2-5; 10 nucleotides agree with TRBD1. After removal of 5 bases from V and 2 bases from J, the junction contained 8 bases not matched to a gene. The CDR3 is made up of 16 amino acids. Germline V lookup: CDR1 MNHEY, CDR2 SMNVEV (reference sequence). The CDR3 spells CASSPGRTGGQETQYF. The CDR3 nucleotides read TGTGCCAGCAGTCCGGGACGGACAGGGGGGCAAGAGACCCAGTACTTC.

The chain links TRBV5-8 to TRBJ1-1; D remains unclear. The length of the CDR3 is 13 residues. With 0 bases removed from V and 8 bases from J, the gap between germline ends came to 11 bases. Looked up from germline, CDR1 is SGHTS and CDR2 is YDEGEE. The CDR3 bases are TGTGCCAGCAGCTTGGTAGGGCGACCCGAAGCTTTCTTT. Residues: CASSLVGRPEAFF.

The chain employs TRBV9 and TRBJ2-1; either TRBD1 or TRBD2 may fit D (5 bases each). Trimming shortened V by 0 bases and J by 5 bases, and 12 bases separated the two germline ends. The germline V gene encodes CDR1 SGDLS and CDR2 YYNGEE. The length of the CDR3 is 15 residues. DNA of the CDR3: TGTGCCAGCAGCGTAGGAGGGGTGGCCGACAATGAGCAGTTCTTC. This encodes CASSVGGVADNEQFF.

This clonotype was observed many times. This rearrangement joins TRBV11-2 to TRBJ1-2; maybe TRBD1 (6 bases). V dropped 5 bases and J dropped 3 bases, with 16 bases sitting between them. The CDR3 consists of 15 residues. Germline assignment: CDR1 SGHAT and CDR2 FQNNGV. Written as DNA, the CDR3 is TGTGCCAGCAGCGGAAGACAGGTCTCATACTATGGCTACACCTTC. Translation gives CASSGRQVSYYGYTF.

The J gene is TRBJ2-2, the V gene TRBV7-6; TRBD2 matches 8 bases. The length of the CDR3 is 15 residues. Trimming took 7 bases from V and 5 from J; bases not matched to a gene: 9. The germline CDR1 and CDR2 sequences are SGHVS and FNYEAQ. CDR3 in amino acids: CASNRAGVETGELFF. For the CDR3, the DNA is TGTGCCAGCAACAGAGCGGGAGTGGAGACCGGGGAGCTGTTTTTT.

The sample holds a few counts of this clonotype. The gene calls are TRBV11-3 and TRBJ1-6; 8 bases agree with TRBD1. Germline values: CDR1 SGHNT, CDR2 YENEEA. The CDR3 totals 16 residues. V shed 1 base and J 9 bases; nucleotides not matched to a gene: 8. The DNA of the CDR3 is TGTGCCAGCAGCTTAGCTGCGACAGGGGTCGGTTCACCCCTCCACTTT. Protein product: CASSLAATGVGSPLHF.

In its sample, this clonotype was seen many times. The V gene is TRBV7-2, the J gene TRBJ2-3; 9 bases line up with TRBD2. From germline, CDR1 is SGHTA and CDR2 FQGNSA. The V and J ends lost 4 bases and 3 bases, in that order; junction bases with no gene match: 8. CDR3 length equals 16 residues. The DNA of the CDR3 is TGTGCCAGCAGCTACGCAGCGGGGGGCCAGACAGATACGCAGTATTTT. Translating gives CASSYAAGGQTDTQYF.

The rearrangement joins TRBV11-2 to TRBJ2-5; the match to TRBD2 covers 8 bases. V lost 0 bases, J lost 12 bases, and 6 bases stayed unmatched. The CDR3 loop spans 13 amino acids. Germline CDR1 reads SGHAT; CDR2 reads FQNNGV. The CDR3 region has the DNA TGTGCCAGCAGCTTAGATCAAGCGGGAGACGAGTACTTC. It yields the protein CASSLDQAGDEYF.

This clonotype was seen only a few times. The chain joins TRBV19 to TRBJ1-6; unclear D gene. V lost 3 bases, J lost 7 bases, and 13 bases lay in between. This CDR3 is 15 amino acids long. Looked up from germline, CDR1 is LNHDA and CDR2 is SQIVND (reference sequence). This chain's CDR3 is CASSIARTANSPLHF. The CDR3 DNA reads TGTGCCAGTAGTATTGCCCGTACGGCCAATTCACCCCTCCACTTT.

V gene TRBV5-8 combines with J gene TRBJ1-1; D not resolved. V was cut by 4 bases and J by 1 base, with 14 bases left in between. Germline loops: CDR1 SGHTS, CDR2 YDEGEE. CDR3 size: 15 residues. The CDR3 region has the DNA TGTGCCAGCAGCCCGCCCCCCTGGGAGAACACTGAAGCTTTCTTT. Translation: CASSPPPWENTEAFF.

The chain carries TRBV5-1 and TRBJ2-1; TRBD2 might be the D (7 bases). Trimming left V 4 bases short and J 8 bases short, with 19 bases between. The CDR3 covers 15 residues. Germline CDR1 and CDR2: SGHRS and YFSETQ. CDR3 coding DNA: TGCGCCAGCAGCCCACCTTTGGGGAGGGGGGATGAGCAGTTCTTC. Translation gives CASSPPLGRGDEQFF.

Ten or more counts support this clonotype. V usage is TRBV20-1 and J usage is TRBJ2-7; TRBD1 agrees at 10 bases. The ends lost 5 bases at V and 5 bases at J; junction bases unmatched: 9. Germline V gene sequence: CDR1 DFQATT, CDR2 SNEGSKA (reference sequence). CDR3 length: 14 amino acids. The CDR3 DNA follows: TGCAGTGCTGTTTCGGGACAGGGGACCCACGAGCAGTACTTC. This gives the protein CSAVSGQGTHEQYF.

The genes are TRBV29-1 and TRBJ2-7, with 10 bases matching TRBD2. With 2 bases clipped from V and 6 bases from J, the junction kept 4 bases outside the gene matches. CDR1 is SQVTM, CDR2 ANQGSEA, per germline. The CDR3 has 13 amino acids. As DNA, the CDR3 is TGCAGCGTTGAATTCACTAGCGGGACCGAGCAGTACTTC. As protein: CSVEFTSGTEQYF.

This clonotype came up many times. V is TRBV20-1 and J is TRBJ2-5; D remains unclear. The germline V and J ends were trimmed by 3 bases and 2 bases, with 13 bases remaining between them. The CDR3 sequence is 14 residues long. Germline V gene lookup returns CDR1 DFQATT and CDR2 SNEGSKA (reference sequence). The CDR3 sequence: CSASPLAGQETQYF. CDR3 coding DNA: TGCAGTGCTAGCCCCCTGGCTGGACAAGAGACCCAGTACTTC.

Many counts were recorded for this clonotype. This chain links TRBV12-5 with TRBJ2-1, with TRBD2 identical over 8 bases. The V segment lost 6 bases and the J segment 4 bases; nucleotides outside the gene matches: 23. In germline, CDR1 is LGHNT, CDR2 FRNRAP. The CDR3 is 20 amino acids. In DNA form, the CDR3 reads TGTGCTAGTGGCCGGGACGGTGGGGGACTAGGGAGCGGAAGATACAATGAGCAGTTCTTC. Translating it yields CASGRDGGGLGSGRYNEQFF.